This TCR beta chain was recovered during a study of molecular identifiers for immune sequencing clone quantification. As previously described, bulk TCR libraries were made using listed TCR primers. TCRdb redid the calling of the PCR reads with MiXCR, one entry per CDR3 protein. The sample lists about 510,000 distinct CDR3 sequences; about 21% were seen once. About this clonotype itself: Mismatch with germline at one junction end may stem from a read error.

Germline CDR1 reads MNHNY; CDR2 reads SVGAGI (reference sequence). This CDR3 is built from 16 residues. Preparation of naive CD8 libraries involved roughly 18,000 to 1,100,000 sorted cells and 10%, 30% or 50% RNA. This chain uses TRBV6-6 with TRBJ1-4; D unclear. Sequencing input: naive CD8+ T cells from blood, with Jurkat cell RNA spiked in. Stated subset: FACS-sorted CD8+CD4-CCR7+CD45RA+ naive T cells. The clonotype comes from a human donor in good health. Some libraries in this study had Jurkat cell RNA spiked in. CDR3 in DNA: TGTGCCAGCAATTACTCGTTTAAATCGATGGACGAAAAACTGTTTTTT. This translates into CASNYSFKSMDEKLFF.